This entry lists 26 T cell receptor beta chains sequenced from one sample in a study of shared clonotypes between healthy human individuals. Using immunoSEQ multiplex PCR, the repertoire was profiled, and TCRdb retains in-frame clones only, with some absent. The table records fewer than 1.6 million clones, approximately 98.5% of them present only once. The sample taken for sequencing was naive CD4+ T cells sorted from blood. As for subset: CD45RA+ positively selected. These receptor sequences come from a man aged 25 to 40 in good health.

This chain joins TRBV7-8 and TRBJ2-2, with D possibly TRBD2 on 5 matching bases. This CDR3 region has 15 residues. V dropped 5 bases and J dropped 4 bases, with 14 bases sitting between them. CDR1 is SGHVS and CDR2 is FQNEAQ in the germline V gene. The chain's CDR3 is CASSVMSGGTGELFF. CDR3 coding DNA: TGTGCCAGCAGCGTTATGAGTGGAGGCACCGGGGAGCTGTTTTTT. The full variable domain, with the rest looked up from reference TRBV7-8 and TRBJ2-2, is GAGVSQSPRYKVAKRGQDVALRCDPISGHVSLFWYQQALGQGPEFLTYFQNEAQLDKSGLPSDRFFAERPEGSVSTLKIQRTQQEDSAVYLCASSVMSGGTGELFFGEGSRLTVL.

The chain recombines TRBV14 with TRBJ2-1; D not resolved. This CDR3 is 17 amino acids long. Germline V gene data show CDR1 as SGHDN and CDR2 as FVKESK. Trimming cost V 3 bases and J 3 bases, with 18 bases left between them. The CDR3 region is CASSHGLDSLYYNEQFF. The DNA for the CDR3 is TGTGCCAGCAGCCATGGTCTTGACTCCCTTTACTACAATGAGCAGTTCTTC.

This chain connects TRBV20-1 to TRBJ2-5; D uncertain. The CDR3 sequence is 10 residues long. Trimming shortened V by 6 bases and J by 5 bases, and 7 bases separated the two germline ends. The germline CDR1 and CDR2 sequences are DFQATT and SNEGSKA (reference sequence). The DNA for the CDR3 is TGCAGTGCCACCCGGGAGACCCAGTACTTC. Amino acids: CSATRETQYF.

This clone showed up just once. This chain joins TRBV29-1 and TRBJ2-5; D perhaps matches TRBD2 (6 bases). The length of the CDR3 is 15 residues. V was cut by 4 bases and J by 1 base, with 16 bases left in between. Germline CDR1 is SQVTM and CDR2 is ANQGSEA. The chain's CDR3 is CSVADTGGVQETQYF. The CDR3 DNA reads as TGCAGCGTTGCCGACACCGGGGGAGTCCAAGAGACCCAGTACTTC.

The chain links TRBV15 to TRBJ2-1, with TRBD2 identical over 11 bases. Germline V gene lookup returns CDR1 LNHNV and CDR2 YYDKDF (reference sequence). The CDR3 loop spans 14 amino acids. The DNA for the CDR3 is TGTGCGGCCACTAGCGGGAGATTGGTAAATGAGCAGTTCTTC. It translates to CAATSGRLVNEQFF.

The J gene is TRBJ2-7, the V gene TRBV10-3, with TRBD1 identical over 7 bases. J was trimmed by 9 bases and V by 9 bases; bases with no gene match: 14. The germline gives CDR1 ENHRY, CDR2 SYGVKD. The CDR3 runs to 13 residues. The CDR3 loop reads CAISENTGVGQYF. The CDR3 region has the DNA TGTGCCATATCCGAGAATACAGGGGTAGGGCAGTACTTC.

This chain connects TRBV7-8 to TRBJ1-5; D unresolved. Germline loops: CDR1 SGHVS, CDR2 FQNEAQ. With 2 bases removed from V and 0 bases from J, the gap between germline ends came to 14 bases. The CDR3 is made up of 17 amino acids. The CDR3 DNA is TGTGCCAGCAGCTTATCCCGAGGAGCTGTTAGCAATCAGCCCCAGCATTTT. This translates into CASSLSRGAVSNQPQHF.

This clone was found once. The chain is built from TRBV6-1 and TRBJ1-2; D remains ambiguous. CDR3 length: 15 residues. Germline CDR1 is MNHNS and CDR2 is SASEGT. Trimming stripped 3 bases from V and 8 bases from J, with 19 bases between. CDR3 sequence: CASSENQAKGEGYTF. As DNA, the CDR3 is TGTGCCAGCAGTGAGAATCAGGCTAAGGGCGAGGGCTACACCTTC.

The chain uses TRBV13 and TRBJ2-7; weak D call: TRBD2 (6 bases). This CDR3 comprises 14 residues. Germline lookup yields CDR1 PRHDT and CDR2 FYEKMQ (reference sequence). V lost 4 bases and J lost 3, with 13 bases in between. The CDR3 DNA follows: TGTGCCAGCAGCTACGGAGGGATCCACTACGAGCAGTACTTC. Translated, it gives CASSYGGIHYEQYF.

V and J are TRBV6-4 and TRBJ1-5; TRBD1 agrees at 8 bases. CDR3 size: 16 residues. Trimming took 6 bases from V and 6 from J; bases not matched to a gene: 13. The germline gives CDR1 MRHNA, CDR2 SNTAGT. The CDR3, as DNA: TGTGCCAGCAGCTCCCCCGGCAGGGGGCAGGGTCAGCCCCAGCATTTT. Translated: CASSSPGRGQGQPQHF.

This CDR3 reads CAWRVPTDTQYF. CDR3 in DNA: TGTGCCTGGCGGGTTCCCACAGATACGCAGTATTTT. The chain has TRBV30 and TRBJ2-3; D gene uncertain. The V gene's germline CDR1 is GTSNPN and CDR2 SVGIG (reference sequence). This CDR3 region has 12 residues. Trimming removed 5 bases from V and 2 bases from J, with 8 bases in between.

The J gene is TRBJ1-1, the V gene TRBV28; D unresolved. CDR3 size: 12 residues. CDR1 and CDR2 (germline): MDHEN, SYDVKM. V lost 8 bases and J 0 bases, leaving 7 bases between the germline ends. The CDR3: CASLGVNTEAFF. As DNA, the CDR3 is TGTGCCAGCCTCGGGGTGAACACTGAAGCTTTCTTT.

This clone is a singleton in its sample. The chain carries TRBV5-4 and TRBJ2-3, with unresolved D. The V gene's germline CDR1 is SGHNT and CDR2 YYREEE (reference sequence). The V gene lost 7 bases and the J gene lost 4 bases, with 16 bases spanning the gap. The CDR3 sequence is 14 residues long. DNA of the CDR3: TGTGCCAGCGGATCTAATCTTAGGGCAGATACGCAGTATTTT. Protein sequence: CASGSNLRADTQYF.

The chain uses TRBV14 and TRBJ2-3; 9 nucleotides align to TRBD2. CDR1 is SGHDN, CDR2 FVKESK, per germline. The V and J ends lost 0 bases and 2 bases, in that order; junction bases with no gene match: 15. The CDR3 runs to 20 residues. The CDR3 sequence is CASSQETRAGGPFATDTQYF. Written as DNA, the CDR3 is TGTGCCAGCAGCCAAGAAACCAGGGCGGGAGGGCCATTCGCCACAGATACGCAGTATTTT.

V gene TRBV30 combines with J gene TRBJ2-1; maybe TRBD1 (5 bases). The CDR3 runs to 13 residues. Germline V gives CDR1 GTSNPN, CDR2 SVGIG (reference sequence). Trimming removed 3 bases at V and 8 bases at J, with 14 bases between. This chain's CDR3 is CAWRPPGYHEQFF. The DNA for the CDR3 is TGTGCCTGGAGACCCCCAGGGTACCATGAGCAGTTCTTC.

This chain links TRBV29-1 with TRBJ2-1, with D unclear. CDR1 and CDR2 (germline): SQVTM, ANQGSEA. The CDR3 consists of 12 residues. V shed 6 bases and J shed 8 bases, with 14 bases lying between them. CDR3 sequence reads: CSVLGGSDEQFF. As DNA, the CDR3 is TGCAGCGTCCTGGGCGGTTCAGATGAGCAGTTCTTC.

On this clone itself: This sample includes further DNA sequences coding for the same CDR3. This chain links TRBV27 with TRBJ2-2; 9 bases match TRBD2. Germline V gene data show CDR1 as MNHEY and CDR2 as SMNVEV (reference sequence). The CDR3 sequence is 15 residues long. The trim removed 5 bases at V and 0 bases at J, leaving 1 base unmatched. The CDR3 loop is CASSRLAANTGELFF. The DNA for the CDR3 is TGTGCCAGCAGTAGACTAGCGGCGAACACCGGGGAGCTGTTTTTT.

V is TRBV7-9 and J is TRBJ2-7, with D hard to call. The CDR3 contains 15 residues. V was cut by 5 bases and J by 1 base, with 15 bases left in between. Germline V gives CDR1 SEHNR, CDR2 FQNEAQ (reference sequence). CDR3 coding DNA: TGTGCCAGCAGCCCCGGGCGGAGTATTTCCTACGAGCAGTACTTC. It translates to CASSPGRSISYEQYF.

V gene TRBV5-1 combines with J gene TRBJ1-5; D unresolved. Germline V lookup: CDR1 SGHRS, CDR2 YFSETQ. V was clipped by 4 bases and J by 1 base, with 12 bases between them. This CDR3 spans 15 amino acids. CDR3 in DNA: TGCGCCAGCAGCCCGGCGGGAGGGAGCAATCAGCCCCAGCATTTT. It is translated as CASSPAGGSNQPQHF.

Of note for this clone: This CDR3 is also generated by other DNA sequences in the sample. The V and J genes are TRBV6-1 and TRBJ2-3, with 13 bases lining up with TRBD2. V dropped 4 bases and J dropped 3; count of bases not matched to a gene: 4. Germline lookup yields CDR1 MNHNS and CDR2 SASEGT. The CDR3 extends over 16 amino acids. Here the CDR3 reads CASSARTSGSTDTQYF. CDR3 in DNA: TGTGCCAGCAGTGCCCGGACTAGCGGGAGTACAGATACGCAGTATTTT.

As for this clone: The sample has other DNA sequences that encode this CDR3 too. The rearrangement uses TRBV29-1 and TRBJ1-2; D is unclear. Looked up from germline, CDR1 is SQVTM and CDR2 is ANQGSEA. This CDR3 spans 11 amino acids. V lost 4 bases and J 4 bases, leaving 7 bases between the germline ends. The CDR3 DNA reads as TGCAGCGTTGTGGGCGGCTATGGCTACACCTTC. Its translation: CSVVGGYGYTF.

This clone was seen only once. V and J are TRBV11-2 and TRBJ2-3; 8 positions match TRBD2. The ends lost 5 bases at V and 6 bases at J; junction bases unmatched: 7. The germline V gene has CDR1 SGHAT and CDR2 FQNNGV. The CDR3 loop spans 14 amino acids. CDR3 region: CASSRTGGLDTQYF. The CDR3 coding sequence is TGTGCCAGCAGCCGAACGGGGGGGCTGGATACGCAGTATTTT.

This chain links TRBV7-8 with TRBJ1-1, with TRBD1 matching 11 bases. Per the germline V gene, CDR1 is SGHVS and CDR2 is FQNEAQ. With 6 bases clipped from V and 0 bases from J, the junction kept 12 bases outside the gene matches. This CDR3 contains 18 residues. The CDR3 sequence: CASSRAPGTGGMNTEAFF. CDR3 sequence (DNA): TGTGCCAGCAGTCGGGCCCCGGGGACAGGGGGGATGAACACTGAAGCTTTCTTT.

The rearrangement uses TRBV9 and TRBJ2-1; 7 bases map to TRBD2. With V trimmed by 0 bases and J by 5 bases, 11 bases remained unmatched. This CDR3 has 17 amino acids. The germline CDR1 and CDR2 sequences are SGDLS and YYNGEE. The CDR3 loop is CASSVAPAGVGDNEQFF. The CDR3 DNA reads TGTGCCAGCAGCGTAGCTCCCGCGGGAGTTGGCGACAATGAGCAGTTCTTC.

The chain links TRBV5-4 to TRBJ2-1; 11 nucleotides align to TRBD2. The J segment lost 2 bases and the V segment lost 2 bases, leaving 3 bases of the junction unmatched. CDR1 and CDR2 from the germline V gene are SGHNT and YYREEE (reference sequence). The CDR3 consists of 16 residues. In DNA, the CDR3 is TGTGCCAGCAGCTTTCCGACTAGCGGGACCTACAATGAGCAGTTCTTC. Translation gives CASSFPTSGTYNEQFF.

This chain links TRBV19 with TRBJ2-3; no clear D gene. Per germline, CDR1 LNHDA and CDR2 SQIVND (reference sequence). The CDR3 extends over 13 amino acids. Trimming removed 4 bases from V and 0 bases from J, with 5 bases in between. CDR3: CASSTPSTDTQYF. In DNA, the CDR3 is TGTGCCAGTAGTACCCCTAGCACAGATACGCAGTATTTT.